This T cell receptor beta chain is from a study of T cell responses to AZD1222 COVID-19 vaccine. Study-wide points: With dominance at 160-218 and 743-854, vaccine-associated CD4 TCRs spanned spike. Females made up more of the donors, who were largely white British, and clonal diversity may have come out too low. Repertoires in all cases were sampled only once the peak T cell response had passed.

Some clones are missing from TCRdb's copy, which holds only in-frame ones; the method was immunoSEQ multiplex PCR. The repertoire has roughly 120,000 clones, about 90% of them found once; the top ten carry 1.6%. Looked up from germline, CDR1 is GTSNPN and CDR2 is SVGIG (reference sequence). The CDR3 has 13 amino acids. The V end was cut by 0 bases, the J end by 1 base, with 4 bases between. Details on this clone: Its specificity is not known.

The analysis combined second doses at about 4 or about 12 weeks. V and J are TRBV30 and TRBJ1-5, with no clear D. The receptor comes from an adult who received the AZD1222 COVID-19 vaccine. Sequencing was performed on peripheral blood, taken 28 days after the second AZD1222 dose. As DNA, the CDR3 is TGTGCCTGGAGTGTACAAAGCAATCAGCCCCAGCATTTT. Protein product: CAWSVQSNQPQHF. Full variable domain (missing parts from reference TRBV30 and TRBJ1-5): SQTIHQWPATLVQPVGSPLSLECTVEGTSNPNLYWYRQAAGRGLQLLFYSVGIGQISSEVPQNLSASRPQDRQFILSSKKLLLSDSGFYLCAWSVQSNQPQHFGDGTRLSIL.